The T cell receptor beta chain described here comes from a study of OX40 agonist ivuxolimab in advanced cancers. Study results and limitations: Compared with CD4+, CD8+ T cells on average had more expanded clones. At doses 0.1 to 3.0 mg/kg, CD4+ and CD8+ clones expanded.

V was shortened by 3 bases and J by 7 bases, with 20 bases between the two germline ends. CDR1 and CDR2 (germline): SGHNT, YYREEE (reference sequence). The CDR3 runs 15 residues. Turning to this clone: Antigen specificity is unknown.

Profiling relied on immunoSEQ multiplex PCR, and the TCRdb table lists in-frame clones only, not all of them. The table lists about 52,000 clones, about 90% of them singletons, with around 7% in the top ten. The V gene is TRBV5-4, the J gene TRBJ2-7; tentative D call: TRBD2 (5 bases). This specimen consisted of CD4+ or CD8+ T cells sorted from blood, obtained in a trial of the OX40 agonist ivuxolimab. This TCR was recovered from an adult with an advanced solid tumor such as melanoma, head and neck, liver or kidney cancer. CDR3 DNA sequence: TGTGCCAGCAGCTGGGGTCGGGTGGGATCGGGGGAGCAGTACTTC. Its protein is CASSWGRVGSGEQYF.